A single sample gave rise to the 7 T cell receptor beta chains below, sequenced in a study. TCRdb analysed the RT-PCR reads with MiXCR anew, one entry per CDR3 protein. In the table there are about 700,000 distinct CDR3 sequences, approximately 15% of which are singletons. Material for sequencing was memory CD4+ T cells from blood. The receptors originated from a female donor in good health, serving as a healthy control.

This clonotype was seen a handful of times. The chain is built from TRBV2 and TRBJ2-5; D is undetermined. The CDR3 length is 11 residues. Trimming removed 7 bases from V and 3 bases from J, with 6 bases in between. Looked up from germline, CDR1 is SNHLY and CDR2 is FYNNEI. As DNA, the CDR3 is TGTGCCAGCAATAGGGAAGAGACCCAGTACTTC. This sequence encodes CASNREETQYF.

This clonotype was detected ten times or more. The gene calls are TRBV6-6 and TRBJ2-3, with D unresolved. Trimming pared 5 bases from V and 3 bases from J, leaving 15 bases between. Germline CDR1 MNHNY, CDR2 SVGAGI (reference sequence). CDR3 length: 15 residues. This chain's CDR3 is CASSPRGSWTDTQYF. The CDR3 nucleotides are TGTGCCAGCAGTCCACGAGGTAGTTGGACAGATACGCAGTATTTT.

The rearrangement joins TRBV5-6 to TRBJ2-5; TRBD1 agrees at 12 bases. The ends lost 4 bases at V and 3 bases at J; junction bases unmatched: 13. CDR1 is SGHDT and CDR2 is YYEEEE in the germline V gene. The CDR3 has 18 residues. CDR3 loop: CASSPLIGGTGGKETQYF. The DNA of the CDR3 is TGTGCCAGCAGCCCCCTGATCGGCGGGACAGGGGGCAAAGAGACCCAGTACTTC.

This clonotype was observed a few times. The rearrangement joins TRBV28 to TRBJ2-3; 8 bases map to TRBD1. The germline gives CDR1 MDHEN, CDR2 SYDVKM. Germline trimming cut 2 bases from V and 6 bases from J; bases unmatched to any gene: 4. This CDR3 is 14 amino acids long. CDR3 nucleotides: TGTGCCAGCAGTTTACCGACAGGGGCGGATACGCAGTATTTT. Residues: CASSLPTGADTQYF.

The CDR3 region is CASSLALRTDTQYF. The CDR3 DNA is TGCGCCAGCAGCTTGGCCCTGCGCACAGATACGCAGTATTTT. This chain uses TRBV5-1 with TRBJ2-3; D is ambiguous. Between the trimmed V and J ends, which lost 0 bases and 1 base, there was a span of 6 bases. Germline V CDR1 and CDR2: SGHRS, YFSETQ. The CDR3 is 14 amino acids.

This clonotype was observed a few times. The chain has TRBV5-1 and TRBJ2-1; unclear D gene. The V and J ends lost 0 bases and 1 base respectively, with 8 bases between them. CDR1 and CDR2 from the germline V gene are SGHRS and YFSETQ. The CDR3 has 15 amino acids. The CDR3 sequence is CASSLEAGSYNEQFF. CDR3 bases: TGCGCCAGCAGCTTGGAAGCTGGGTCCTACAATGAGCAGTTCTTC.

This clonotype was detected only a few times. The chain couples TRBV4-3 to TRBJ2-1, with 8 bases lining up with TRBD2. Germline V gene sequence: CDR1 LGHNA, CDR2 YSLEER. With V trimmed by 0 bases and J by 6 bases, 10 bases remained unmatched. The CDR3 length is 17 residues. CDR3 protein: CASSQDGRLAGINEQFF. The CDR3 nucleotides read TGCGCCAGCAGCCAAGATGGGCGGCTAGCGGGTATCAATGAGCAGTTCTTC.